The TCR beta chain described here comes from a study of Ad26.COV2.S vaccination and SARS-CoV-2 variants. Germline CDR1 reads SGHRS; CDR2 reads YFSETQ. V shed 5 bases, J shed 0 bases, and the junction held 12 bases outside the gene matches. This CDR3 spans 17 amino acids. A remark on this clone: As yet, its antigen is unknown.

The data were produced by immunoSEQ multiplex PCR, yet TCRdb's version contains in-frame clones alone and is incomplete. Of approximately 90,000 clones detected, about four fifths appear once; the ten largest clones hold about 17%. Study-wide points: The study found similar non-spike TCR breadth in vaccine and placebo recipients.

The chain carries TRBV5-1 and TRBJ2-7; TRBD2 aligns across 9 bases. The specimen comprised peripheral blood, sampled after recovery from COVID-19. The sequence was collected from a human donor who had recovered from COVID-19. The CDR3: CASSSTSSGTFSYEQYF. In nucleotides, the CDR3 is TGCGCCAGCAGTTCGACCTCTAGCGGGACCTTCTCCTACGAGCAGTACTTC.